This T cell receptor (beta chain) was found in a study of human T cells and chemical hapten exposure. The overall study: Slight differences in pooled library volume were the main source of varying TCR yields across samples. Notes on the study in general: The study found expanded TCRs formed significantly more large CDR3 similarity clusters than controls.

As processed by the authors: A per-sample median of about 96,000 TCRs was observed, with a range of about 20,000 to 750,000. One entry per CDR3 protein results from TCRdb running MiXCR on the RACE reads. TCRdb's processing, not the authors', yielded these V and J calls. The sample lists approximately 90,000 distinct CDR3 sequences, 27% occurring once. This CDR3 comprises 15 residues. The germline CDR1 and CDR2 sequences are MNHEY and SVGEGT. Trimming cost V 5 bases and J 2 bases, with 14 bases left between them. Time point indicated: patch test 3, about 24 weeks after DPC sensitization. Treatment given: therapeutic diphenylcyclopropenone sensitization with weekly scalp DPC. Patches went on only after blood had been drawn each time. Regarding this clonotype: Antigen specificity is unknown.

This TCR derives from a man between 35 and 55 years old with alopecia areata. Some clones in this sample may be carry-over from other donors' samples. The input for sequencing was whole blood, taken in connection with sensitization to the hapten diphenylcyclopropenone (DPC). V gene TRBV6-2 or TRBV6-3 combines with J gene TRBJ2-3; tentative D call: TRBD1 (5 bases). CDR3 nucleotide sequence: TGTGCCAGCAGTAAAGGGGCAGGCATCACAGATACGCAGTATTTT. Translating it yields CASSKGAGITDTQYF.